Following are 25 T cell receptor beta chains from one sample sequenced in a study of blood T cell repertoires in COVID-19 (TCRdb year 2020). Library prep was done by the immunoSEQ multiplex PCR assay. Drawn from immuneACCESS, this table holds only the in-frame rearrangements with V and J called that TCRdb kept. Clones are partly lost; checked studies trace under half to an unresolved V gene and leave the rest unexplained. The sample profile shows 150,000 or so clones; over 65% of them were found once. About 1.8% of the sample rests with the top ten. The source material was peripheral blood. These receptors were taken from a man older than 75 with acute or convalescent COVID-19.

V usage is TRBV5-1 and J usage is TRBJ2-1, with 10 bases fitting TRBD2. Germline V CDR1 and CDR2: SGHRS, YFSETQ. The CDR3 contains 16 residues. Losses at the gene ends were 4 bases for V and 9 bases for J; bases not matched to a gene: 13. CDR3 residues: CASSRQAGGLSIEQFF. CDR3 DNA: TGCGCCAGCAGCCGACAAGCGGGGGGGCTTTCCATTGAGCAGTTCTTC.

This sequence joins TRBV6-5 and TRBJ1-2, with a weak D call TRBD1 (5 bases). The CDR3 contains 13 residues. From germline, CDR1 is MNHEY and CDR2 SVGAGI. V shed 2 bases and J shed 2 bases, with 6 bases lying between them. CDR3 loop: CASSYPGNYGYTF. The CDR3 bases are TGTGCCAGCAGTTACCCAGGGAACTATGGCTACACCTTC.

This chain links TRBV7-9 with TRBJ1-1; D remains unclear. Trimming took off 2 bases at V and 6 bases at J, with 10 bases between the two ends. The CDR3 totals 13 residues. Germline CDR1 SEHNR, CDR2 FQNEAQ (reference sequence). DNA of the CDR3: TGTGCCAGCAGCTTAAGCGTAGATGCTGAAGCTTTCTTT. This gives the protein CASSLSVDAEAFF.

CDR3 protein: CASSQGGLAGEADTQYF. The CDR3 DNA reads TGTGCCAGCAGCCAAGGGGGCCTAGCGGGGGAAGCGGATACGCAGTATTTT. The V gene is TRBV4-2, the J gene TRBJ2-3, with 10 positions matching TRBD2. J gave up 6 bases and V 1 base, and 10 bases lay outside the gene matches. This CDR3 contains 17 residues. Looked up from germline, CDR1 is LGHNA and CDR2 is YNFKEQ.

The chain links TRBV6-2 or TRBV6-3 to TRBJ2-3; 7 positions match TRBD1. The ends lost 5 bases at V and 5 bases at J; junction bases unmatched: 10. Germline values: CDR1 MNHEY, CDR2 SVGEGT. This CDR3 region has 15 residues. The CDR3 here is CASSPNDRVGDTQYF. The DNA of the CDR3 is TGTGCCAGCAGTCCGAACGACAGGGTGGGAGATACGCAGTATTTT.

The chain recombines TRBV27 with TRBJ2-5; D possibly corresponds to TRBD2 (5 bases). V was shortened by 2 bases and J by 5 bases, with 12 bases between the two germline ends. The germline V gene has CDR1 MNHEY and CDR2 SMNVEV (reference sequence). There are 14 residues in the CDR3. The DNA of the CDR3 is TGTGCCAGCAGTTTAGGGCGGGTGGGGGAGACCCAGTACTTC. It specifies CASSLGRVGETQYF.

This chain joins TRBV2 and TRBJ1-4, with TRBD1 as a possible D gene (5 bases). V was trimmed by 6 bases and J by 4 bases, leaving 15 bases between them. CDR1 is SNHLY and CDR2 is FYNNEI in the germline V gene. CDR3 length: 15 amino acids. The DNA for the CDR3 is TGTGCCAGCAGGCCCTGGGGGGGTCTTAATGAAAAACTGTTTTTT. It specifies CASRPWGGLNEKLFF.

In its sample, this clone was seen a few times. J is TRBJ2-1 and V is TRBV11-2; 11 nucleotides match TRBD2. Germline-derived CDR1 and CDR2 are SGHAT and FQNNGV. Trimming took 5 bases from V and 7 from J; bases not matched to a gene: 10. The CDR3 covers 16 residues. CDR3 bases: TGTGCCAGCAGCAAAGTCCTAGCGGGGGGCCATAATGAGCAGTTCTTC. Protein: CASSKVLAGGHNEQFF.

The V gene is TRBV5-1, the J gene TRBJ2-7; 15 bases match TRBD2. Per the germline V gene, CDR1 is SGHRS and CDR2 is YFSETQ. With 4 bases clipped from V and 2 bases from J, the junction kept 7 bases outside the gene matches. This CDR3 is 17 amino acids long. CDR3 nucleotide sequence: TGCGCCAGCAGCCGCCAGGGGACTAGCGGGGGGACCTACGAGCAGTACTTC. Translation gives CASSRQGTSGGTYEQYF. Filled out from reference TRBV5-1 and TRBJ2-7, the complete variable domain reads KAGVTQTPRYLIKTRGQQVTLSCSPISGHRSVSWYQQTPGQGLQFLFEYFSETQRNKGNFPGRFSGRQFSNSRSEMNVSTLELGDSALYLCASSRQGTSGGTYEQYFGPGTRLTVT.

The CDR3 DNA reads TGCGCCAGCAGCTTGGGTCAGGGGGCAAACACCATATATTTT. This sequence encodes CASSLGQGANTIYF. This rearrangement joins TRBV5-1 to TRBJ1-3, with 8 positions matching TRBD1. The germline gives CDR1 SGHRS, CDR2 YFSETQ. The CDR3 contains 14 residues. Germline trimming cut 0 bases from V and 6 bases from J; bases unmatched to any gene: 2.

The chain uses TRBV7-9 and TRBJ2-2; 9 nucleotides align to TRBD1. Germline CDR1 reads SEHNR; CDR2 reads FQNEAQ (reference sequence). The CDR3 runs 17 residues. Losses at the gene ends were 1 base for V and 1 base for J; bases not matched to a gene: 4. Here the CDR3 DNA reads TGTGCCAGCAGCTTAGGGGACAGGGTTCAGAACACCGGGGAGCTGTTTTTT. Translated: CASSLGDRVQNTGELFF.

To note about this clone: The limits of the CDR3 on the DNA are not certain, so only TCRdb's listed CDR3 is given. This chain uses TRBV21-1 with TRBJ1-2. TRBV21-1 is a pseudogene segment. The CDR3 is 16 amino acids in total, end residues counted. The CDR3 sequence is CASSKGPETINYGCTF.

V is TRBV7-2 and J is TRBJ2-5; 8 bases align to TRBD1. J lost 5 bases, V lost 0 bases, and 8 bases had no gene match. This CDR3 has 16 residues. Germline CDR1 reads SGHTA; CDR2 reads FQGNSA. Here the CDR3 DNA reads TGTGCCAGCAGCTTAGCGTCGACAGGGGTGCGGGAGACCCAGTACTTC. It codes for CASSLASTGVRETQYF.

The J gene is TRBJ1-2, the V gene TRBV10-1; possible D gene TRBD1, 5 bases. This CDR3 has 14 residues. Trimming removed 0 bases at V and 2 bases at J, with 7 bases between. Germline loops: CDR1 WNHNN, CDR2 SYGVQD (reference sequence). CDR3 residues: CASSESRGNYGYTF. In DNA, the CDR3 is TGCGCCAGCAGTGAGTCGCGGGGCAACTATGGCTACACCTTC.

This chain uses TRBV7-3 with TRBJ2-3; no firm D call. V lost 0 bases and J 2 bases, leaving 6 bases between the germline ends. The CDR3 is 14 amino acids. The germline V gene has CDR1 SGHTA and CDR2 FQGTGA. Written as DNA, the CDR3 is TGTGCCAGCAGCTTAACTAGCTCCACAGATACGCAGTATTTT. The encoded protein is CASSLTSSTDTQYF.

This chain links TRBV30 with TRBJ1-2; TRBD1 aligns across 8 bases. This CDR3 is built from 13 residues. V gave up 2 bases and J gave up 8 bases; unmatched junction bases: 7. Germline V gives CDR1 GTSNPN, CDR2 SVGIG (reference sequence). The CDR3 here is CAWSRDRPSGYTF. The CDR3 DNA sequence: TGTGCCTGGAGTCGGGACAGGCCCTCGGGCTACACCTTC.

This chain joins TRBV5-1 and TRBJ1-1, with no clear D. Trimming took 4 bases from V and 0 from J, leaving 10 bases between them. The CDR3 contains 14 residues. The V gene's germline CDR1 is SGHRS and CDR2 YFSETQ. The CDR3 region has the DNA TGCGCCAGCAGCCTGGACGGAGTGAACACTGAAGCTTTCTTT. Translation: CASSLDGVNTEAFF.

This chain links TRBV19 with TRBJ1-2; D is unresolved. This CDR3 contains 14 residues. Germline V gives CDR1 LNHDA, CDR2 SQIVND (reference sequence). V gave up 1 base and J gave up 0 bases, with 6 bases separating them. This CDR3 reads CASSIAGSNYGYTF. CDR3 in DNA: TGTGCCAGTAGTATAGCAGGCTCTAACTATGGCTACACCTTC.

This clone was found once. V and J are TRBV10-2 and TRBJ2-3, with TRBD2 matching 8 bases. Trimming at V came to 3 bases and at J to 13 bases, leaving 9 bases not matched to a gene. This CDR3 has 13 residues. CDR1 WSHSY and CDR2 SAAADI come from the germline V gene. The CDR3 here is CASSDSRRGAEYF. DNA for the CDR3: TGCGCCAGCAGTGACTCACGGCGGGGGGCGGAGTATTTT.

The chain is built from TRBV5-4 and TRBJ2-5; 7 bases fit TRBD1. Germline assignment: CDR1 SGHNT and CDR2 YYREEE (reference sequence). Germline trimming cut 2 bases from V and 3 bases from J; bases unmatched to any gene: 4. The CDR3 is made up of 14 amino acids. The CDR3 sequence is CASSFPGTEETQYF. The CDR3 region has the DNA TGTGCCAGCAGCTTCCCCGGGACAGAAGAGACCCAGTACTTC.

This CDR3 is CASSFDGLYEQYF. CDR3 DNA: TGTGCCAGCAGTTTCGACGGACTTTACGAGCAGTACTTC. This chain links TRBV6-6 with TRBJ2-7, with D possibly being TRBD2 (5 bases). Germline V lookup: CDR1 MNHNY, CDR2 SVGAGI (reference sequence). The V end lost 4 bases, the J end lost 4 bases, and 11 bases lay between the germline ends. This CDR3 has 13 residues.

This clone was found a few times. The chain couples TRBV27 to TRBJ1-5; 7 bases fit TRBD1. This CDR3 comprises 14 residues. The V gene's germline CDR1 is MNHEY and CDR2 SMNVEV (reference sequence). Trimming removed 10 bases from V and 4 bases from J; junction bases left unmatched: 10. For the CDR3, the DNA is TGTGCCACCCGAGGACAGGCCTTTAATCAGCCCCAGCATTTT. It codes for CATRGQAFNQPQHF.

The chain links TRBV2 to TRBJ1-4, with 8 bases lining up with TRBD1. J was trimmed by 4 bases and V by 6 bases; bases with no gene match: 4. Germline V CDR1 and CDR2: SNHLY, FYNNEI. The CDR3 totals 14 residues. As DNA, the CDR3 is TGTGCCAGCAGAGGGGACAGGCTTAATGAAAAACTGTTTTTT. This codes for CASRGDRLNEKLFF.

In this sample, this clone turned up a few times. The chain carries TRBV6-6 and TRBJ1-5; tentative D call: TRBD1 (6 bases). The CDR3 is 15 amino acids. V dropped 4 bases and J dropped 3 bases, with 13 bases sitting between them. Germline V gene data show CDR1 as MNHNY and CDR2 as SVGAGI (reference sequence). In DNA form, the CDR3 reads TGTGCCAGCAGTTCCCACGACAGGTTCAATCAGCCCCAGCATTTT. Translating it yields CASSSHDRFNQPQHF.

Only a few counts were recorded for this clone. This rearrangement joins TRBV5-8 to TRBJ2-1, with D possibly matching TRBD1 (5 bases). Trimming left V 3 bases short and J 5 bases short, with 18 bases between. Germline loops: CDR1 SGHTS, CDR2 YDEGEE. The CDR3 is made up of 16 amino acids. The CDR3 reads CASSSETVGTDNEQFF. The CDR3 nucleotides read TGTGCCAGCAGCTCGGAGACAGTCGGCACGGACAATGAGCAGTTCTTC.